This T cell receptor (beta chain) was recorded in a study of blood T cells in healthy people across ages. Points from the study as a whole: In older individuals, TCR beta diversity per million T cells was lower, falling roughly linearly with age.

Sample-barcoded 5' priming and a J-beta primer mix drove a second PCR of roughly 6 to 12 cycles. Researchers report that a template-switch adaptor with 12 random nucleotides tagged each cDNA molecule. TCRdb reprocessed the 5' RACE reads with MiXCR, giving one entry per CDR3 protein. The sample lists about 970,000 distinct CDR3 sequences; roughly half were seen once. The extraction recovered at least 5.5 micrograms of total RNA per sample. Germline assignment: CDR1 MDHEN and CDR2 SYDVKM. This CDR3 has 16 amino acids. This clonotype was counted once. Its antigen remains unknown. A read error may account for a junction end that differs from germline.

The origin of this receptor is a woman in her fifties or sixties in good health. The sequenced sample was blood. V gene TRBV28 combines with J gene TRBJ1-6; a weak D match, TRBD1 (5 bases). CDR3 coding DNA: TGTGCCAACAGTGCATCGTTAGGGGCAGATAATTCACCCCTCCACTTT. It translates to CANSASLGADNSPLHF. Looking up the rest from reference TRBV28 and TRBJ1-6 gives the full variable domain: DVKVTQSSRYLVKRTGEKVFLECVQDMDHENMFWYRQDPGLGLRLIYFSYDVKMKEKGDIPEGYSVSREKKERFSLILESASTNQTSMYLCANSASLGADNSPLHFGNGTRLTVT.